The 19 T cell receptor beta chains reported below all come from one sample, sequenced in a study of cytomegalovirus exposure and HLA in healthy donors. The study ran its PCR with 60 Vbeta and 13 Jbeta primers. Assay used: immunoSEQ multiplex PCR; TCRdb lists only in-frame clones, some missing. The sample holds about 220,000 clones, approximately 82% seen once. The sample was PBMCs. The receptors here all came from a young man in good health and CMV-seronegative.

The chain joins TRBV6-1 to TRBJ1-1; D may be TRBD1 (6 bases). CDR1 is MNHNS, CDR2 SASEGT, per germline. The V end lost 2 bases, the J end lost 5 bases, and 15 bases lay between the germline ends. This CDR3 region has 15 residues. The CDR3 DNA reads as TGTGCCAGCAGTGAATTGGGTGGGGGCCGGACTGAAGCTTTCTTT. Translation gives CASSELGGGRTEAFF.

The genes are TRBV9 and TRBJ2-7; a possible D gene is TRBD2 (6 bases). The germline gives CDR1 SGDLS, CDR2 YYNGEE. The CDR3 contains 14 residues. The germline V and J ends were trimmed by 3 bases and 0 bases, with 10 bases remaining between them. This CDR3 reads CASSGGTVSYEQYF. For the CDR3, the DNA is TGTGCCAGCAGCGGCGGGACGGTCTCCTACGAGCAGTACTTC. The full variable domain, completed using reference TRBV9 and TRBJ2-7, is DSGVTQTPKHLITATGQRVTLRCSPRSGDLSVYWYQQSLDQGLQFLIQYYNGEERAKGNILERFSAQQFPDLHSELNLSSLELGDSALYFCASSGGTVSYEQYFGPGTRLTVT.

This clone has more than one count but fewer than ten. The V call is TRBV2, the J call TRBJ1-1; D call uncertain. The length of the CDR3 is 14 residues. The V gene's germline CDR1 is SNHLY and CDR2 FYNNEI. The V and J ends lost 6 bases and 6 bases respectively, with 17 bases between them. CDR3 protein: CASRRGSTDAEAFF. In nucleotides, the CDR3 is TGTGCCAGCAGGCGAGGGAGCACGGACGCTGAAGCTTTCTTT.

The rearrangement uses TRBV19 and TRBJ1-1; D gene ambiguous. The ends were cut back, 7 bases at V and 2 bases at J, with 8 bases in the middle. CDR3 length: 12 amino acids. Germline V gene data show CDR1 as LNHDA and CDR2 as SQIVND (reference sequence). CDR3 residues: CASTGLNTEAFF. The CDR3 nucleotides read TGTGCCAGTACAGGTCTTAACACTGAAGCTTTCTTT.

V gene TRBV6-5 combines with J gene TRBJ2-3, with D possibly being TRBD2 (5 bases). The CDR3 totals 15 residues. From germline, CDR1 is MNHEY and CDR2 SVGAGI. Between the trimmed V and J ends, which lost 6 bases and 0 bases, there was a span of 13 bases. DNA for the CDR3: TGTGCCAGCAGCCAGCGGATATCTAGCACAGATACGCAGTATTTT. Its translation is CASSQRISSTDTQYF.

The chain uses TRBV30 and TRBJ2-7; D possibly corresponds to TRBD1 (5 bases). Trimming removed 2 bases at V and 7 bases at J, with 18 bases between. CDR3 length: 14 amino acids. The germline V gene has CDR1 GTSNPN and CDR2 SVGIG (reference sequence). DNA of the CDR3: TGTGCCTGGAGTAGGGGTAGACCCCTTGGGGAGCAGTACTTC. Its translation is CAWSRGRPLGEQYF.

In its sample, this clone was seen once. CDR3 bases: TGTGCCAGCTCCCGGGGAACAGGGGGCCGGAACACTGAAGCTTTCTTT. Its translation is CASSRGTGGRNTEAFF. The chain combines TRBV18 with TRBJ1-1; 9 bases are shared with TRBD1. Germline V CDR1 and CDR2: KGHSH, LQKENI. The CDR3 extends over 16 amino acids. Unmatched junction bases numbered 9, after V lost 6 bases and J lost 1 base.

This clone was observed a single time. The same CDR3 arises from other DNA sequences in this sample as well. The chain combines TRBV18 with TRBJ1-5, with D possibly TRBD1 on 6 matching bases. The V end was cut by 3 bases, the J end by 5 bases, with 8 bases between. This CDR3 region has 13 residues. Per the germline V gene, CDR1 is KGHSH and CDR2 is LQKENI. Written as DNA, the CDR3 is TGTGCCAGCTCACCGGCAGGGGATCAGCCCCAGCATTTT. Translation: CASSPAGDQPQHF.

A few counts support this clone. The chain employs TRBV6-1 and TRBJ2-7, with TRBD1 matching over 9 bases. The ends lost 10 bases at V and 1 base at J; junction bases unmatched: 5. The CDR3 length is 13 residues. Germline loops: CDR1 MNHNS, CDR2 SASEGT. The CDR3 here is CAIPGQGSYEQYF. DNA of the CDR3: TGTGCCATCCCAGGACAGGGGTCCTACGAGCAGTACTTC.

CDR3 coding DNA: TGTGCCAGCAGCCTAGGACAGGGGTCAGGAGGGACTGAAGCTTTCTTT. Residues: CASSLGQGSGGTEAFF. V gene TRBV7-9 combines with J gene TRBJ1-1, with 9 bases lining up with TRBD1. V lost 5 bases and J lost 5; bases outside the gene matches: 12. CDR1 is SEHNR and CDR2 is FQNEAQ in the germline V gene (reference sequence). This CDR3 spans 16 amino acids. The complete variable domain, with remaining parts taken from reference TRBV7-9 and TRBJ1-1, reads DTGVSQNPRHKITKRGQNVTFRCDPISEHNRLYWYRQTLGQGPEFLTYFQNEAQLEKSRLLSDRFSAERPKGSFSTLEIQRTEQGDSAMYLCASSLGQGSGGTEAFFGQGTRLTVV.

This chain connects TRBV5-6 to TRBJ2-1; D may be TRBD1 (6 bases). The CDR3 covers 16 residues. Germline CDR1 and CDR2: SGHDT and YYEEEE. V was pared by 6 bases and J by 0 bases, with 16 bases between. The CDR3 DNA reads as TGTGCCAGCATCCCCTTTACAGGGAGCTCCTACAATGAGCAGTTCTTC. The encoded protein is CASIPFTGSSYNEQFF.

J is TRBJ1-1 and V is TRBV5-1; no clear D. V gave up 6 bases and J gave up 1 base, with 16 bases separating them. This CDR3 contains 15 residues. Looked up from germline, CDR1 is SGHRS and CDR2 is YFSETQ. Here the CDR3 DNA reads TGCGCCAGCACCCTAGAACCCTCCTGGAACACTGAAGCTTTCTTT. Protein: CASTLEPSWNTEAFF.

The chain combines TRBV7-8 with TRBJ2-7; maybe TRBD2 (7 bases). Deletions cut 3 bases from V and 3 bases from J, with 15 bases between. Germline CDR1 is SGHVS and CDR2 is FQNEAQ. The CDR3 length is 15 residues. The CDR3 loop reads CASSLRGGRNYEQYF. The CDR3 nucleotides read TGTGCCAGCAGCTTGAGGGGGGGTAGAAACTACGAGCAGTACTTC.

V gene TRBV2 combines with J gene TRBJ1-5; TRBD1 matches 8 bases. The CDR3 is 13 residues long. V lost 8 bases to trimming and J lost 6 bases; unmatched junction nucleotides: 6. CDR1 and CDR2 from the germline V gene are SNHLY and FYNNEI. CDR3 amino acids: CASSRQGTQPQHF. The CDR3 DNA sequence: TGTGCCAGCTCCAGACAGGGGACTCAGCCCCAGCATTTT.

The chain has TRBV27 and TRBJ2-1; 9 bases line up with TRBD1. Germline assignment: CDR1 MNHEY and CDR2 SMNVEV (reference sequence). J was trimmed by 2 bases and V by 6 bases; bases with no gene match: 5. The CDR3 sequence is 15 residues long. CDR3 amino acids: CASSITGGPYNEQFF. Here the CDR3 DNA reads TGTGCCAGCAGCATAACAGGGGGCCCCTACAATGAGCAGTTCTTC.

The rearrangement uses TRBV9 and TRBJ1-2, with D tentatively TRBD1 (6 bases). From germline, CDR1 is SGDLS and CDR2 YYNGEE. V lost 0 bases to trimming and J lost 5 bases, with 14 bases between them. The CDR3 extends over 15 amino acids. The CDR3 DNA reads as TGTGCCAGCAGCGTAGAGGGACACGGACCTTATGGCTACACCTTC. Residues: CASSVEGHGPYGYTF.

This chain links TRBV18 with TRBJ1-4, with D unclear. This CDR3 has 13 amino acids. The V gene's germline CDR1 is KGHSH and CDR2 LQKENI. Trimming stripped 6 bases from V and 3 bases from J, with 8 bases between. In DNA, the CDR3 is TGTGCCAGCTCCCGTAGCGCTAATGAAAAACTGTTTTTT. It yields the protein CASSRSANEKLFF.

V and J are TRBV5-1 and TRBJ2-2, with TRBD1 matching 10 bases. In germline, CDR1 is SGHRS, CDR2 YFSETQ. The CDR3 is made up of 15 amino acids. V was pared by 0 bases and J by 7 bases, with 3 bases of the junction left unmatched. The CDR3 nucleotides are TGCGCCAGCAGCTTGGTGGACAGGGGGGTCGGGGAGCTGTTTTTT. Protein: CASSLVDRGVGELFF.

The chain recombines TRBV2 with TRBJ1-3; D is undetermined. The CDR3 runs 12 residues. Germline CDR1 SNHLY, CDR2 FYNNEI. V lost 7 bases to trimming and J lost 2 bases, with 6 bases between them. The CDR3 region is CASTQTGNTIYF. Written as DNA, the CDR3 is TGTGCCAGCACACAGACTGGAAACACCATATATTTT.